These 14 T cell receptor beta chains were sequenced from one sample in a study of CD8+ T cells in alopecia areata. The sample's treatment: oral pan-JAK inhibitor, 5-10 mg twice daily. Once RNA had been extracted, it was reverse transcribed into cDNA to act as the sequencing template. TCRdb keeps only in-frame clones here, not all; method: immunoSEQ multiplex PCR. The repertoire holds a few hundred thousand clones, with less than 50% as singletons. Sequencing used CD4+ T cells sorted from blood, obtained at roughly week 38, from a patient treated with tofacitinib. The receptor source for this set is a human donor with alopecia areata.

This clone was counted only a few times. This chain uses TRBV27 with TRBJ1-5; 7 bases map to TRBD1. J was trimmed by 7 bases and V by 5 bases; bases with no gene match: 17. Germline CDR1 MNHEY, CDR2 SMNVEV (reference sequence). The CDR3 consists of 17 residues. The CDR3 sequence: CASSPHDRARLSQPQHF. The CDR3 coding sequence is TGTGCCAGCAGTCCACACGACAGGGCCAGGCTATCCCAGCCCCAGCATTTT.

This clone occurred many times. The chain employs TRBV6-1 and TRBJ2-7; unclear D gene. The germline gives CDR1 MNHNS, CDR2 SASEGT. V shed 5 bases and J shed 3 bases, with 17 bases lying between them. This CDR3 comprises 15 residues. Here the CDR3 DNA reads TGTGCCAGCAGTCTCACACCCAGGAACCGCTACGAGCAGTACTTC. Translated: CASSLTPRNRYEQYF.

The V gene is TRBV7-9, the J gene TRBJ1-3; D might be TRBD1 (5 bases). Trimming cost V 5 bases and J 0 bases, with 17 bases left between them. This CDR3 spans 17 amino acids. Germline V CDR1 and CDR2: SEHNR, FQNEAQ (reference sequence). CDR3 in DNA: TGTGCCAGCAGCCTCGACAGCGGGCCTTTCTCTGGAAACACCATATATTTT. It yields the protein CASSLDSGPFSGNTIYF.

This clone was seen only a few times. The rearrangement joins TRBV5-4 to TRBJ2-5; TRBD1 aligns across 8 bases. Trimming removed 3 bases from V and 2 bases from J; junction bases left unmatched: 12. CDR1 is SGHNT and CDR2 is YYREEE in the germline V gene (reference sequence). The CDR3 loop spans 17 amino acids. In nucleotides, the CDR3 is TGTGCCAGCAGCTACGCTCCAGTTGGACAGGGTCAAGAGACCCAGTACTTC. It specifies CASSYAPVGQGQETQYF.

A remark on this clone: The junction departs from germline at one end; a sequencing error may be responsible. In DNA form, the CDR3 reads TGTGCCACCAGTCGGGGGCCTGGGGCCAACGTCCTGACTTTC. Protein sequence: CATSRGPGANVLTF. The chain couples TRBV2 to TRBJ2-6, with D possibly being TRBD1 or TRBD2 (6 bases each). Germline values: CDR1 SNHLY, CDR2 FYNNEI. The CDR3 loop spans 14 amino acids.

Only a few counts were recorded for this clone. The chain is built from TRBV2 and TRBJ2-3; 7 bases map to TRBD1. V was pared by 6 bases and J by 1 base, with 7 bases of the junction left unmatched. The germline gives CDR1 SNHLY, CDR2 FYNNEI. This CDR3 contains 15 residues. The CDR3 loop reads CASRRGQVGTDTQYF. For the CDR3, the DNA is TGTGCCAGCAGGAGGGGGCAGGTTGGCACAGATACGCAGTATTTT. The full variable domain, its missing parts supplied by reference TRBV2 and TRBJ2-3, is EPEVTQTPSHQVTQMGQEVILRCVPISNHLYFYWYRQILGQKVEFLVSFYNNEISEKSEIFDDQFSVERPDGSNFTLKIRSTKLEDSAMYFCASRRGQVGTDTQYFGPGTRLTVL.

V and J are TRBV7-8 and TRBJ1-1; weak D call: TRBD1 (5 bases). V shed 1 base and J shed 1 base, with 16 bases lying between them. The germline V gene encodes CDR1 SGHVS and CDR2 FQNEAQ. The CDR3 covers 17 residues. CDR3 DNA sequence: TGTGCCAGCAGCTTAGTAAAATCCCGGGGGACGAACACTGAAGCTTTCTTT. Translated, it gives CASSLVKSRGTNTEAFF.

As for this clone: It is unclear where the CDR3 begins or ends on the DNA, so no DNA is shown, and the CDR3 is as TCRdb lists it. The chain links TRBV5-6 to TRBJ1-2. Per germline, CDR1 SGHDT and CDR2 YYEEEE. Ends included, the CDR3 has 12 residues. The CDR3 here is CASRSFGAGYTF.

The rearrangement uses TRBV5-4 and TRBJ2-7; unclear D gene. Trimming removed 3 bases from V and 0 bases from J, with 7 bases in between. Looked up from germline, CDR1 is SGHNT and CDR2 is YYREEE (reference sequence). The CDR3 length is 13 residues. The CDR3 loop reads CASSSRHSYEQYF. Written as DNA, the CDR3 is TGTGCCAGCAGCTCCAGGCACTCCTACGAGCAGTACTTC.

This clone was seen only once. The chain links TRBV27 to TRBJ2-6; TRBD1 aligns across 9 bases. After removal of 6 bases from V and 0 bases from J, the junction contained 9 bases not matched to a gene. The germline V gene encodes CDR1 MNHEY and CDR2 SMNVEV (reference sequence). The CDR3 totals 18 residues. CDR3 nucleotide sequence: TGTGCCAGCAGCCCCGGGACAGGGTTCGCCTCTGGGGCCAACGTCCTGACTTTC. The encoded protein is CASSPGTGFASGANVLTF.

This clone was counted only a few times. The V call is TRBV11-2, the J call TRBJ2-3, with 8 bases that match TRBD1. CDR1 and CDR2 from the germline V gene are SGHAT and FQNNGV. V trimming: 4 bases; J trimming: 0 bases; junction bases outside the gene matches: 6. The CDR3 length is 16 residues. The CDR3 nucleotides are TGTGCCAGCAGCTCAATAGGACAGGGCAGCACAGATACGCAGTATTTT. The encoded protein is CASSSIGQGSTDTQYF. The whole variable domain, remainder taken from reference TRBV11-2 and TRBJ2-3, is EAGVAQSPRYKIIEKRQSVAFWCNPISGHATLYWYQQILGQGPKLLIQFQNNGVVDDSQLPKDRFSAERLKGVDSTLKIQPAKLEDSAVYLCASSSIGQGSTDTQYFGPGTRLTVL.

The chain combines TRBV25-1 with TRBJ2-1; the D call may be TRBD1 or TRBD2 (5 bases each). The CDR3 runs to 13 residues. Germline CDR1 is MGHDK and CDR2 is SYGVNS. V was shortened by 7 bases and J by 5 bases, with 12 bases between the two germline ends. The CDR3, as DNA: TGTGCCAGCACCCGGGACCTCCACAATGAGCAGTTCTTC. It encodes CASTRDLHNEQFF.

In regard to this clone: Other nucleotide sequences in the sample specify the same CDR3. V gene TRBV9 combines with J gene TRBJ2-1; no definite D call. The ends were cut back, 2 bases at V and 4 bases at J, with 7 bases in the middle. The CDR3 length is 13 residues. Germline V gives CDR1 SGDLS, CDR2 YYNGEE. Here the CDR3 reads CASSVALYNEQFF. CDR3 bases: TGTGCCAGCAGCGTTGCTCTTTACAATGAGCAGTTCTTC.

This clone was observed a few times. This chain links TRBV27 with TRBJ2-5; D might be TRBD2 (6 bases). Looked up from germline, CDR1 is MNHEY and CDR2 is SMNVEV (reference sequence). V gave up 3 bases and J gave up 1 base, with 12 bases separating them. This CDR3 has 15 residues. The CDR3 region is CASSFLAATQETQYF. As DNA, the CDR3 is TGTGCCAGCAGTTTTTTAGCGGCAACCCAAGAGACCCAGTACTTC.